A selection of T cell receptor beta chains follows, all from one sample in a study of blood T cell repertoires in COVID-19. Assay: immunoSEQ multiplex PCR; the TCRdb copy retains only in-frame clones and omits some. The data show about 110,000 clones, about 87% seen once. Sequenced input: peripheral blood. The receptors shown here come from a woman aged 45-59 years with acute or convalescent COVID-19. Both conserved end residues are trimmed from each CDR3. The order of the fields is V gene, J gene, CDR3 protein.

V: TRBV6-1; J: TRBJ1-5; CDR3: ASSVLGTGRIRGYQPQH
V: TRBV6-6; J: TRBJ1-5; CDR3: ASSSPSGGNQPQH
V: TRBV24-1; J: TRBJ2-3; CDR3: ATSASGTSGGRVEDTQY
V: TRBV2; J: TRBJ1-5; CDR3: ASTDRVNQPQH
V: TRBV11-2; J: TRBJ2-2; CDR3: ASSPRGGGTGELF
V: TRBV13; J: TRBJ1-2; CDR3: ASSSQAGGFRYGYT
V: TRBV3-1/TRBV3-2; J: TRBJ1-1; CDR3: ASSQSRGTEAF
V: TRBV27; J: TRBJ1-1; CDR3: ASSTTRGGASNTEAF
V: TRBV4-1; J: TRBJ1-1; CDR3: ASSQEGQGGTEAF
V: TRBV9; J: TRBJ2-1; CDR3: ASSVGILAGGYYNEQF
V: TRBV28; J: TRBJ1-2; CDR3: ASSSGRNYGYT
V: TRBV5-8; J: TRBJ1-1; CDR3: ASSFGGDSPEAF
V: TRBV30; J: TRBJ2-1; CDR3: AWSTSRNNEQF
V: TRBV18; J: TRBJ1-4; CDR3: ASSPGRDEKLF
V: TRBV2; J: TRBJ2-1; CDR3: ASSGNRGSYNEQF
V: TRBV28; J: TRBJ1-1; CDR3: ASSLRNTEAF
V: TRBV5-1; J: TRBJ2-2; CDR3: ASSQTPGQGGTGELF
V: TRBV14; J: TRBJ2-2; CDR3: ASSQDYRGLGELF
V: TRBV2; J: TRBJ2-7; CDR3: ASHRASSGEQY
V: TRBV4-1; J: TRBJ2-3; CDR3: ASSPSPLAGGPLADTQY
V: TRBV7-2; J: TRBJ1-1; CDR3: ASSPRTGMNTEAF
V: TRBV4-2; J: TRBJ1-2; CDR3: ASSQADRSYGYT
V: TRBV5-4; J: TRBJ2-3; CDR3: ASSLGQYGDTQY
V: TRBV11-2; J: TRBJ2-3; CDR3: ASSRGGGPATDTQY
V: TRBV3-1/TRBV3-2; J: TRBJ2-3; CDR3: ASSQGLARSTDTQY
V: TRBV24-1; J: TRBJ2-3; CDR3: ATTSTGGNTDTQY
V: TRBV5-1; J: TRBJ1-3; CDR3: ASSLSGSGNTIY
V: TRBV10-3; J: TRBJ1-1; CDR3: AISESRTGGAGNTEAF
V: TRBV5-6; J: TRBJ2-6; CDR3: ASMPREHGANVLT
V: TRBV9; J: TRBJ1-3; CDR3: ASSAGTHGNTIY
V: TRBV28; J: TRBJ2-3; CDR3: ASSFSGRTDTQY
V: TRBV5-1; J: TRBJ1-1; CDR3: ASSAQTGMNTEAF
V: TRBV19; J: TRBJ1-5; CDR3: ASSIDPRQQTSNQPQH
V: TRBV5-4; J: TRBJ2-7; CDR3: ASSSPGQGYEQY
V: TRBV4-1; J: TRBJ2-3; CDR3: ASSFQRGGSGTDTQY
V: TRBV12-5; J: TRBJ2-1; CDR3: ASGRTGENEQF
V: TRBV5-1; J: TRBJ2-6; CDR3: ASSLVTVSGANVLT